The rows below give T cell receptor beta chains drawn from one sample of a study of cytomegalovirus exposure and HLA in healthy donors. Profiling relied on immunoSEQ multiplex PCR, and the TCRdb table lists in-frame clones only, not all of them. The sample has around 110,000 clones, over 50% seen once. Sequenced input: PBMCs. All receptors come from a woman aged 40 to 50 in good health and CMV-seropositive. Both conserved end residues are part of each CDR3. D genes are given only for firm matches. The size field is filled for only some rows; it gives once, few, many or a size class.

CASSPQDRNSPLHF,TGTGCCAGCTCACCACAAGACAGAAATTCACCCCTCCACTTT,TRBV18,NA,TRBJ1-6,NA
CASSGSRGKTEAFF,TGTGCCAGCAGTGGGAGCAGGGGTAAGACTGAAGCTTTCTTT,TRBV2,NA,TRBJ1-1,few
CASSPPDRNTEAFF,TGTGCCAGCAGCCCACCGGACAGGAACACTGAAGCTTTCTTT,TRBV5-6,NA,TRBJ1-1,NA
CASSYSAGAGYNEQFF,TGTGCCAGCAGTTATTCGGCGGGGGCAGGCTACAATGAGCAGTTCTTC,TRBV6-5,NA,TRBJ2-1,NA
CASSEAPDTDTQYF,TGTGCCAGCAGTGAGGCCCCCGACACAGATACGCAGTATTTT,TRBV2,NA,TRBJ2-3,NA
CASKSQGLTYEQYF,TGCGCCAGCAAGAGTCAGGGTCTAACCTACGAGCAGTACTTC,TRBV10-2,NA,TRBJ2-7,NA
CASSLWAGMNTGELFF,TGTGCCAGCAGCTTGTGGGCAGGGATGAACACCGGGGAGCTGTTTTTT,TRBV5-4,NA,TRBJ2-2,NA
CASTTGRTGELFF,TGTGCCTCGACGACAGGGCGGACCGGGGAGCTGTTTTTT,TRBV30,TRBD1,TRBJ2-2,NA
CASSPTAAGGGGNSPLHF,TGTGCCAGCTCACCTACGGCGGCTGGGGGAGGGGGTAATTCACCCCTCCACTTT,TRBV18,NA,TRBJ1-6,once
CASSADRPNGTSGRAVDEQYF,TGCGCCAGCAGTGCGGACAGACCAAATGGGACTAGCGGGAGGGCCGTAGACGAGCAGTACTTC,TRBV10-1,TRBD2,TRBJ2-7,few
CAWIGVEQYF,TGTGCCTGGATCGGGGTGGAGCAGTACTTC,TRBV30,NA,TRBJ2-7,NA
CASPTSAGAHEQYF,TGTGCCAGCCCGACTAGCGCGGGGGCCCACGAGCAGTACTTC,TRBV6-5,TRBD2,TRBJ2-7,few
CASDTAGSYEQYF,TGTGCCAGCGATACAGCGGGATCCTACGAGCAGTACTTC,TRBV6-5,TRBD2,TRBJ2-7,few
CASSRDRLLEANYGYTF,TGTGCCAGCAGCCGTGACAGACTCCTAGAAGCTAACTATGGCTACACCTTC,TRBV11-2,NA,TRBJ1-2,NA
CASSPRTGRGYTF,TGTGCCAGCAGCCCCCGGACAGGCCGTGGCTACACCTTC,TRBV7-2,TRBD1,TRBJ1-2,NA
CASSYEASSYEQYF,TGTGCCAGCAGTTACGAGGCTTCCTCCTACGAGCAGTACTTC,TRBV6-5,NA,TRBJ2-7,many
CASSDRGLNTEAFF,TGTGCCAGTAGCGACAGGGGGCTGAACACTGAAGCTTTCTTT,TRBV19,TRBD1,TRBJ1-1,few
CASSSRDRDNSPLHF,TGTGCCAGCAGCAGCCGGGACAGAGATAATTCACCCCTCCACTTT,TRBV7-9,TRBD1,TRBJ1-6,NA
CASSFEDRGTYGYPF,TGTGCCAGCAGCTTTGAGGACAGGGGAACCTATGGCTACCCCTTC,TRBV7-3,TRBD1,TRBJ1-2,NA